Sequencing of this T cell receptor (beta chain) was carried out in a study of graft-versus-host responses after intestinal transplantation. The wider study: Every recipient underwent anti-thymocyte globulin induction, then tacrolimus and steroids for approximately 3 years.

Findings of the study overall: When patients had graft-donor T cell macrochimerism, their allografts held high graft-versus-host to host-versus-graft clonal ratios.

Germline loops: CDR1 LNHNV, CDR2 YYDKDF (reference sequence). Germline trimming cut 4 bases from V and 4 bases from J; bases unmatched to any gene: 7. There are 16 residues in the CDR3. Data came from immunoSEQ multiplex PCR; TCRdb stores just in-frame clones and leaves some out. The sample lists over 75,000 clones, approximately 85% seen once, with around 1.4% in the top ten. About this clone itself: What it binds is not known.

The chain couples TRBV15 to TRBJ1-6, with TRBD1 matching over 7 bases. The receptor comes from a human patient who received an intestinal transplant, so some T cells may come from the graft donor. This material consisted of PBMCs, taken 255 days after intestinal transplant. DNA of the CDR3: TGTGCCACCAGCAACCAGGGGGGTGGGTATAATTCACCCCTCCACTTT. As protein: CATSNQGGGYNSPLHF.